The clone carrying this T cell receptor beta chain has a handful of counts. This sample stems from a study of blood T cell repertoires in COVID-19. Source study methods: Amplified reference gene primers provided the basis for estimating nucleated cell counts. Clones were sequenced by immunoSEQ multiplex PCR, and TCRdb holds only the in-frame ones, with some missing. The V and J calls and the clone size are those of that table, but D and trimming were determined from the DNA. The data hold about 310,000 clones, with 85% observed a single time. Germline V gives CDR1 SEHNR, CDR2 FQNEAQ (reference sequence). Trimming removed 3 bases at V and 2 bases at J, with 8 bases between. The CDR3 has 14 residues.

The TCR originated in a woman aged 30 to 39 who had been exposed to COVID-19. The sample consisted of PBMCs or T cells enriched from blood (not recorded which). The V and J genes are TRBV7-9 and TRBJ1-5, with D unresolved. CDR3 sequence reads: CASSFGQGNQPQHF. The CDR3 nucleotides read TGTGCCAGCAGCTTTGGTCAGGGCAATCAGCCCCAGCATTTT.